The 30 T cell receptor beta chains below were found in one sample sequenced in a study of control samples from healthy donors and cancer patients. TCRdb keeps only in-frame clones here, not all; method: immunoSEQ multiplex PCR. The top ten clones hold over 5% of a sample with about 61,000 clones, around 91% of them seen once. The sample comprised PBMCs. These receptors were collected from a man aged 55-75 years with colorectal cancer.

This chain links TRBV5-6 with TRBJ2-1; 12 nucleotides match TRBD2. This CDR3 comprises 19 residues. Germline V gene data show CDR1 as SGHDT and CDR2 as YYEEEE. The V segment lost 5 bases and the J segment 0 bases; nucleotides outside the gene matches: 12. The CDR3 protein is CASSRKLAGGRNSYNEQFF. CDR3 sequence (DNA): TGTGCCAGCAGTCGGAAACTAGCGGGGGGACGTAACTCCTACAATGAGCAGTTCTTC.

V and J are TRBV9 and TRBJ1-4; maybe TRBD1 (5 bases). This CDR3 comprises 16 residues. The ends were cut back, 3 bases at V and 1 base at J, with 13 bases in the middle. CDR1 and CDR2 (germline): SGDLS, YYNGEE. This CDR3 is CASSANWGLTNEKLFF. Written as DNA, the CDR3 is TGTGCCAGCAGCGCTAATTGGGGGTTAACTAATGAAAAACTGTTTTTT.

The rearrangement links TRBV7-2 to TRBJ1-5, with D unresolved. The CDR3 has 14 amino acids. V was pared by 3 bases and J by 0 bases, with 6 bases between. The germline V gene encodes CDR1 SGHTA and CDR2 FQGNSA. CDR3 protein: CASSLRDSNQPQHF. CDR3 coding DNA: TGTGCCAGCAGCTTGAGAGATAGCAATCAGCCCCAGCATTTT.

This chain links TRBV7-2 with TRBJ1-5; 7 bases are shared with TRBD1. The junction had 4 bases not matched to a gene; V was cut back by 4 bases and J by 4 bases. Germline loops: CDR1 SGHTA, CDR2 FQGNSA. The CDR3 spans 14 residues. The CDR3 sequence is CASSSRQGNQPQHF. DNA of the CDR3: TGTGCCAGCAGCTCCAGACAGGGTAATCAGCCCCAGCATTTT.

The V gene is TRBV10-2, the J gene TRBJ2-1, with 9 bases aligning to TRBD2. V lost 3 bases to trimming and J lost 14 bases; unmatched junction nucleotides: 11. CDR1 and CDR2 from the germline V gene are WSHSY and SAAADI. CDR3 size: 14 residues. CDR3 loop: CASSDGGGVYSKFF. The CDR3 bases are TGCGCCAGCAGTGACGGCGGGGGGGTTTATTCTAAGTTCTTC.

The genes are TRBV15 and TRBJ1-2; D perhaps matches TRBD1 (5 bases). CDR1 is LNHNV, CDR2 YYDKDF, per germline (reference sequence). V shed 3 bases and J shed 4 bases, with 12 bases lying between them. The CDR3 is 14 residues long. This CDR3 is CATSRAGTTYGYTF. CDR3 DNA: TGTGCCACCAGCAGGGCCGGGACCACCTATGGCTACACCTTC.

This clone was seen a single time. The rearrangement uses TRBV28 and TRBJ1-2, with no clear D. The V end was cut by 2 bases, the J end by 10 bases, with 11 bases between. This CDR3 is 12 amino acids long. Germline CDR1 is MDHEN and CDR2 is SYDVKM. This CDR3 is CASSLPGRDYTF. For the CDR3, the DNA is TGTGCCAGCAGTTTACCTGGCCGGGACTACACCTTC.

The J gene is TRBJ2-2, the V gene TRBV11-3; tentative D call: TRBD1 (6 bases). The V gene's germline CDR1 is SGHNT and CDR2 YENEEA. CDR3 size: 13 residues. V lost 3 bases and J lost 6, with 8 bases in between. CDR3 DNA: TGTGCCAGCAGCTTCGAGGGGGCCGGGGAGCTGTTTTTT. This encodes CASSFEGAGELFF.

The V call is TRBV2, the J call TRBJ2-7; 8 nucleotides align to TRBD2. V shed 4 bases, J shed 0 bases, and the junction held 8 bases outside the gene matches. Germline CDR1 and CDR2: SNHLY and FYNNEI. The CDR3 consists of 16 residues. The CDR3 sequence is CASSGYGLANSYEQYF. In nucleotides, the CDR3 is TGTGCCAGCAGTGGGTATGGACTAGCCAACTCCTACGAGCAGTACTTC. The full variable domain, completed using reference TRBV2 and TRBJ2-7, is EPEVTQTPSHQVTQMGQEVILRCVPISNHLYFYWYRQILGQKVEFLVSFYNNEISEKSEIFDDQFSVERPDGSNFTLKIRSTKLEDSAMYFCASSGYGLANSYEQYFGPGTRLTVT.

The genes are TRBV25-1 and TRBJ2-5; D perhaps matches TRBD1 (6 bases). The CDR3 has 11 residues. Germline V gives CDR1 MGHDK, CDR2 SYGVNS. The V and J ends lost 0 bases and 11 bases respectively, with 7 bases between them. The CDR3: CASSEYGTQYF. DNA of the CDR3: TGTGCCAGCAGTGAATACGGGACACAGTACTTC. Based on the CDR3 plus reference TRBV25-1 and TRBJ2-5, the full variable domain is EADIYQTPRYLVIGTGKKITLECSQTMGHDKMYWYQQDPGMELHLIHYSYGVNSTEKGDLSSESTVSRIRTEHFPLTLESARPSHTSQYLCASSEYGTQYFGPGTRLLVL.

There are a few counts of this clone. The chain is built from TRBV5-1 and TRBJ2-2; 12 positions match TRBD2. With V trimmed by 2 bases and J by 4 bases, 9 bases remained unmatched. The germline V gene has CDR1 SGHRS and CDR2 YFSETQ. The CDR3 spans 18 residues. CDR3 loop: CASSFLPLTSGGTGELFF. The CDR3 DNA follows: TGCGCCAGCAGCTTCCTACCGCTGACTAGCGGGGGCACCGGGGAGCTGTTTTTT.

The V and J genes are TRBV3-1 (or the pseudogene TRBV3-2) and TRBJ2-1; the D gene is possibly TRBD2 (6 bases). The CDR3 totals 12 residues. The V gene lost 4 bases and the J gene lost 7 bases, with 8 bases spanning the gap. Per germline, CDR1 LGHDT and CDR2 YNNKEL (reference sequence). CDR3 protein: CASSRSGNEQFF. CDR3 in DNA: TGTGCCAGCAGCCGGAGCGGGAATGAGCAGTTCTTC.

This clone has more than one count but fewer than ten. V gene TRBV14 combines with J gene TRBJ2-1; no clear D gene. The CDR3 spans 16 residues. V lost 0 bases and J 5 bases, leaving 14 bases between the germline ends. In germline, CDR1 is SGHDN, CDR2 FVKESK. CDR3 in DNA: TGTGCCAGCAGCCAAGATCCCCGAAAGGCGAACAATGAGCAGTTCTTC. This codes for CASSQDPRKANNEQFF.

V is TRBV6-5 and J is TRBJ1-6; 7 nucleotides agree with TRBD1. The CDR3 length is 16 residues. The V gene end was trimmed by 1 base and the J gene end by 7 bases; junction bases not matched to a gene: 7. Germline V gene sequence: CDR1 MNHEY, CDR2 SVGAGI. CDR3 in amino acids: CASSYYGRGSNSPLHF. The CDR3 DNA is TGTGCCAGCAGTTACTACGGCAGGGGGTCCAATTCACCCCTCCACTTT.

The chain employs TRBV15 and TRBJ1-2; the match to TRBD1 covers 9 bases. V lost 2 bases, J lost 7 bases, and 11 bases stayed unmatched. This CDR3 spans 16 amino acids. The germline gives CDR1 LNHNV, CDR2 YYDKDF (reference sequence). The chain's CDR3 is CATSRPNLQGAGGYTF. The CDR3, as DNA: TGTGCCACCAGCAGACCCAACCTACAGGGGGCGGGTGGCTACACCTTC.

CDR3 loop: CASIPVTGELFF. The CDR3, as DNA: TGTGCCAGCATTCCCGTTACCGGGGAGCTGTTTTTT. The chain is built from TRBV28 and TRBJ2-2; no reliable D call. Trimming took 7 bases from V and 5 from J, leaving 8 bases between them. CDR3 length: 12 amino acids. CDR1 and CDR2 from the germline V gene are MDHEN and SYDVKM.

The chain carries TRBV5-1 and TRBJ1-2, with D maybe TRBD1 (5 bases). The ends were cut back, 4 bases at V and 2 bases at J, with 12 bases in the middle. The CDR3 totals 14 residues. Germline values: CDR1 SGHRS, CDR2 YFSETQ. The CDR3 coding sequence is TGCGCCAGCAGCCCTCCCGGGGGAAACTATGGCTACACCTTC. Encoded protein: CASSPPGGNYGYTF.

This sequence joins TRBV19 and TRBJ1-6; D is uncertain. Trimming removed 5 bases at V and 6 bases at J, with 8 bases between. The CDR3 consists of 13 residues. Looked up from germline, CDR1 is LNHDA and CDR2 is SQIVND (reference sequence). The CDR3 DNA follows: TGTGCCAGTAGTCAACAAAGTAATTCACCCCTCCACTTT. This gives the protein CASSQQSNSPLHF. The entire variable domain, with the rest obtained from reference TRBV19 and TRBJ1-6, is as follows: DGGITQSPKYLFRKEGQNVTLSCEQNLNHDAMYWYRQDPGQGLRLIYYSQIVNDFQKGDIAEGYSVSREKKESFPLTVTSAQKNPTAFYLCASSQQSNSPLHFGNGTRLTVT.

V and J are TRBV6-7 and TRBJ2-7; no firm D call. TRBV6-7 is treated as an ORF (open reading frame) with a function not yet certain. Trimming removed 2 bases at V and 2 bases at J, with 10 bases between. The CDR3 is 14 residues long. The CDR3 nucleotides read TGTGCCAGCAGTTACGGGCTGGAGCCCTACGAGCAGTACTTC. Amino acid sequence: CASSYGLEPYEQYF.

The chain is built from TRBV6-5 and TRBJ2-7, with 9 bases matching TRBD1. After removal of 4 bases from V and 6 bases from J, the junction contained 7 bases not matched to a gene. The germline gives CDR1 MNHEY, CDR2 SVGAGI. This CDR3 region has 14 residues. CDR3 DNA sequence: TGTGCCAGCAGTTGGGCGGGACAGGGTCGCGAGCAGTACTTC. It is translated as CASSWAGQGREQYF.

The genes are TRBV9 and TRBJ2-3; 11 bases map to TRBD2. V trimming: 2 bases; J trimming: 7 bases; junction bases outside the gene matches: 3. CDR3 size: 14 residues. Germline V gene lookup returns CDR1 SGDLS and CDR2 YYNGEE. The DNA of the CDR3 is TGTGCCAGCAGCGTCCAGACTAGCGGGAATACGCAGTATTTT. Protein sequence: CASSVQTSGNTQYF.

The table lists this clone with a count of one. The chain links TRBV7-8 to TRBJ1-5; the match to TRBD1 covers 7 bases. CDR1 is SGHVS and CDR2 is FQNEAQ in the germline V gene. The CDR3 extends over 16 amino acids. V lost 8 bases and J lost 1; bases outside the gene matches: 11. Here the CDR3 reads CASSPGGGVSNQPQHF. The CDR3 DNA reads TGTGCCAGCTCCCCAGGGGGGGGAGTCAGCAATCAGCCCCAGCATTTT.

The chain combines TRBV6-5 with TRBJ1-2; tentative D call: TRBD1 (6 bases). Germline CDR1 MNHEY, CDR2 SVGAGI. Between the trimmed V and J ends, which lost 2 bases and 6 bases, there was a span of 16 bases. This CDR3 is built from 15 residues. DNA of the CDR3: TGTGCCAGCAGTTACGCCGCACAGGGTAGGGATGGCTACACCTTC. Translated, it gives CASSYAAQGRDGYTF.

The rearrangement links TRBV28 to TRBJ2-3, with 7 nucleotides matching TRBD2. In germline, CDR1 is MDHEN, CDR2 SYDVKM. CDR3 length: 15 residues. V trimming: 3 bases; J trimming: 6 bases; junction bases outside the gene matches: 9. This CDR3 reads CASSFGGDREDTQYF. The CDR3 DNA sequence: TGTGCCAGCAGTTTTGGGGGGGATCGCGAGGATACGCAGTATTTT.

V is TRBV6-1 and J is TRBJ1-1; D is uncertain. Trimming pared 2 bases from V and 2 bases from J, leaving 12 bases between. CDR3 length: 15 amino acids. Germline V gene lookup returns CDR1 MNHNS and CDR2 SASEGT. CDR3 DNA sequence: TGTGCCAGCAGTGAAAAGGTCGCGGCAAACACTGAAGCTTTCTTT. This gives the protein CASSEKVAANTEAFF.

The rearrangement uses TRBV10-3 and TRBJ2-7; 10 bases align to TRBD2. Germline V CDR1 and CDR2: ENHRY, SYGVKD. The J segment lost 7 bases and the V segment lost 2 bases, leaving 5 bases of the junction unmatched. The CDR3 is 14 amino acids. The chain's CDR3 is CAISETATSGEQYF. The CDR3 DNA is TGTGCCATCAGTGAGACGGCGACTAGCGGGGAGCAGTACTTC.

The V and J genes are TRBV13 and TRBJ2-3; no clear D gene. Germline V gene sequence: CDR1 PRHDT, CDR2 FYEKMQ (reference sequence). V lost 4 bases and J 2 bases, leaving 1 base between the germline ends. This CDR3 comprises 11 residues. The CDR3 sequence: CASSYTDTQYF. The CDR3 nucleotides are TGTGCCAGCAGCTACACAGATACGCAGTATTTT.

This sequence joins TRBV6-6 and TRBJ2-7; tentatively, D is TRBD1 or TRBD2 (5 bases each). The germline V gene encodes CDR1 MNHNY and CDR2 SVGAGI (reference sequence). V lost 6 bases, J lost 3 bases, and 12 bases lay in between. This CDR3 has 13 residues. The CDR3 coding sequence is TGTGCCAGCAGCCGAGGGGCCGGCTACGAGCAGTACTTC. It yields the protein CASSRGAGYEQYF.

In nucleotides, the CDR3 is TGTGCCAGCAGCTTAAGAGGGAACGAGCAGTACTTC. This codes for CASSLRGNEQYF. This chain uses TRBV7-9 with TRBJ2-7; tentatively, D is TRBD2 (5 bases). CDR3 length equals 12 residues. CDR1 and CDR2 from the germline V gene are SEHNR and FQNEAQ (reference sequence). V gave up 2 bases and J gave up 5 bases, with 7 bases separating them. The full variable domain, in which reference TRBV7-9 and TRBJ2-7 provide the parts outside the CDR3, is DTGVSQNPRHKITKRGQNVTFRCDPISEHNRLYWYRQTLGQGPEFLTYFQNEAQLEKSRLLSDRFSAERPKGSFSTLEIQRTEQGDSAMYLCASSLRGNEQYFGPGTRLTVT.

This clone showed up just a few times. The chain carries TRBV19 and TRBJ1-5; TRBD1 aligns across 9 bases. V lost 7 bases and J lost 6; bases outside the gene matches: 4. This CDR3 is 13 amino acids long. CDR1 is LNHDA and CDR2 is SQIVND in the germline V gene (reference sequence). CDR3 loop: CASKDRGVQPQHF. CDR3 in DNA: TGTGCCAGTAAGGACAGGGGAGTTCAGCCCCAGCATTTT.